This T cell receptor (beta chain) is drawn from a study of molecular identifiers for immune sequencing clone quantification. Sorting was used to obtain naive CD8 T cells (CD8+CD4-CCR7+CD45RA+). General study findings and limits: Underestimation of highly expanded clone sizes could arise where identical TCR molecules share a barcode.

The germline gives CDR1 SEHNR, CDR2 FQNEAQ (reference sequence). The length of the CDR3 is 12 residues. V was pared by 3 bases and J by 8 bases, with 8 bases between. For bulk TCR libraries, previously described methods and listed TCR primers were used. One entry per CDR3 protein, called by TCRdb with MiXCR from the PCR reads. Of roughly 630,000 distinct CDR3 sequences in the sample, roughly 23% were seen once. A note on this clonotype: Its antigen remains unknown.

The V gene is TRBV7-9, the J gene TRBJ2-1; D is uncertain. The specimen sequenced was naive CD8+ T cells from blood, with Jurkat cell RNA spiked in. Subset: FACS-sorted CD8+CD4-CCR7+CD45RA+ naive T cells. The receptor comes from a human donor in good health. Some libraries in this study had Jurkat cell RNA spiked in. The CDR3 loop is CASSFLLDEQFF. CDR3 nucleotide sequence: TGTGCCAGCAGCTTCCTCTTGGATGAGCAGTTCTTC.